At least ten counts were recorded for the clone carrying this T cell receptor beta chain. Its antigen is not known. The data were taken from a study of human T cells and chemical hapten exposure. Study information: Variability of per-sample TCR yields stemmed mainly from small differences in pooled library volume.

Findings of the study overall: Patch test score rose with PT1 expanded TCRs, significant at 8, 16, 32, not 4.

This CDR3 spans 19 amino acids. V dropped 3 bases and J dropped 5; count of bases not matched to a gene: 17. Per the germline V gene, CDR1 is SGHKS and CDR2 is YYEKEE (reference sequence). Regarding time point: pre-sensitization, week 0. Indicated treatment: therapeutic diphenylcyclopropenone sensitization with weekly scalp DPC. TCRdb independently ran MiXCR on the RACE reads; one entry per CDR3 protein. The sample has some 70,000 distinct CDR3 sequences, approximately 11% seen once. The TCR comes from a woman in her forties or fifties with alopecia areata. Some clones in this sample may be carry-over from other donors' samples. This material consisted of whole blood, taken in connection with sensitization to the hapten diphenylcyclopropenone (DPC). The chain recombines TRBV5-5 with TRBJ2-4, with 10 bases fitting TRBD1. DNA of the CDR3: TGTGCCAGCAGCTACTTCCGGGACAGGGGAGGGAGGTTCGAAAACATTCAGTACTTC. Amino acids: CASSYFRDRGGRFENIQYF.